The source of this T cell receptor (beta chain) is a study of shared clonotypes between healthy human individuals (dated by TCRdb to the early 2020s). A note on the overall study: The cohort comprised two women and three men aged 18 to 49 years. For each donor, CD4 naive and CD4 memory were each given three plates, CD8 naive was given two plates, and CD8 memory was given one plate. Blood TCR repertoires of a handful of healthy adults were deeply sequenced to estimate repertoire size and the extent of clonotype sharing between individuals. Different laboratories and diverse techniques were used to prepare libraries and sequence TCR repertoires, to increase sequencing depth and limit assay-specific biases. Leukapheresis yielded between about 0.85 and 10 billion PBMCs per donor. What the study reported, not specific to this receptor: Across a few donors, approximately 5% of naive CD4, roughly 3.5% of naive CD8, 2% to 2.5% of memory CD4, and 0.4% to 0.45% of memory CD8 clonotypes were shared. Sampling was restricted to blood, and TCR repertoires in tissues likely differ from the TCR repertoires found in blood. The small number of donors limited the genetic and exposure-history diversity represented. Estimated clonotype richness was generally larger for naive than for memory subsets. Compared with non-shared clonotypes, the clonotypes found in all four sorted-subset donors had higher generation probabilities. Pairwise subsampling led to the expectation that sequencing depth would affect the degree of clonotype sharing among donors. Even with the large sequencing depth, rarefaction of the sorted-subset datasets indicated that sequencing was incomplete.

From the cysteine up to the phenylalanine, the CDR3 has a length of 14 residues. Just CDR3 DNA is preserved here, 42 bases in frame from base 1. CDR1 MNHEY and CDR2 SMNVEV were looked up in the germline V gene (reference sequence). Cut back by 3 bases and 0 bases, the V and J ends lie 9 bases apart. Using the deep immunoSEQ assay, multiplex PCR amplified TCR CDR3 regions from genomic DNA. Extracted genomic DNA from each cell subset was spread evenly across all wells of several immunoSEQ 96-well plates, with each plate serving as a replicate. For sorted subsets, around 200 ng genomic DNA, equal to 25,000 to 35,000 T cell genomes, was loaded into each replicate PCR. The purified libraries were quantified using a Qubit 3.0 fluorometer, sized with a Bioanalyzer 2100, and then quantified again using the KAPA Library Quantification kit. Each immunoSEQ 96-well plate was sequenced on its own single-read 150-cycle Illumina NextSeq 550 flow cell. On the study's bioinformatics: Because the immunoSEQ output held only junctional sequences and lacked quality scores, the filtering could not match the filtering applied to full-length reads. To assign V/J genes and CDR3, sequences were annotated using PyIR, a Python wrapper for IgBLAST v1.9, with IMGT germline references. Reads with weak V/J assignments (E-value above 1e-6), missing CDR3, stop codons, out-of-frame junctions, or ambiguous translated residues were removed. A V3J clonotype was defined by an identical inferred V gene, J gene, and CDR3 amino acid sequence. The percentage overlap between two repertoires was calculated by dividing the number of shared unique clonotypes by the size of the smaller repertoire. Richness of each repertoire was evaluated using RTK rarefaction, the Chao1 estimator, and Recon v2.1 estimates of unobserved clonotypes. OLGA was used to compute generation probabilities for all TCRbeta clonotypes that the gDNA method yielded from a handful of donors. TCRdb retrieved this table from immuneACCESS and kept in-frame rearrangements only. Not all clones are present; in checked studies, unresolved V genes account for under half, and no reason is known for the remainder. Clone size and V and J calls were adopted from that table, with D and trimming inferred from the DNA. The sample table contains roughly 2.1 million clones; only one count was recorded for 93% of them. In total, the top ten clones hold under 2% of the sample.

As for this clone: Its antigen specificity is not known. The input lacks base qualities; no much larger clone sits a single base away.

CD8 naive samples were CD45RO-negative cells positively selected for CCR7, giving a CD45RA+CCR7+ population that excluded TemRA cells. Donors were healthy HIV-negative adults with no recently reported acute infections or vaccinations. Every donor was a Caucasian adult living in Nashville, Tennessee, USA. After blood collection by leukapheresis, PBMCs were isolated using Ficoll-Histopaque density gradient centrifugation and then cryopreserved in the vapor phase of liquid nitrogen. Analytical flow cytometry was used to check the purity and quantity of each magnetically sorted T cell population. Genomic DNA was isolated from each sorted fraction and quantified by UV absorbance on a Nanodrop 2000c.

The material sequenced was naive CD8+ T cells from PBMCs. The cell subset or site label on this specimen signifies: CD45RA+CCR7+. This TCR came from a man between 18 and 29 years old in good health. Some clones in this sample may be carry-over from other donors' samples. In this chain, TRBV27 is recombined with TRBJ2-7; possibly the D gene is TRBD1, per 6 matching bases. The nucleotide sequence reads as follows: TGTGCCAGCAGTTTGGGGGCAGTCTCCTACGAGCAGTACTTC. Its translation reads: CASSLGAVSYEQYF.